Shown below are 7 T cell receptor beta chains from a single sample sequenced in a study of beta chain features in type 1 diabetes. Points from the study as a whole: Shortening that was moderate but significant affected the TCRB CDR3s of Type 1 diabetes patients in all four CD4+ subsets.

The antigens for these receptors are not known. Sequenced material consisted of expressed TCRB transcripts (all of the isolated RNA was reverse transcribed). The method was immunoSEQ multiplex PCR; TCRdb's version includes in-frame clones alone and lacks a portion of them. The repertoire holds about 660,000 clones, with roughly an eighth as singletons. Sequences were obtained from naive CD4+ T cells from blood. The receptors shown here come from a man between 18 and 29 years old with type 1 diabetes.

The chain employs TRBV5-1 and TRBJ2-3; perhaps TRBD1 as D (6 bases). The CDR3 is 13 residues long. V dropped 4 bases and J dropped 4 bases, with 10 bases sitting between them. Per germline, CDR1 SGHRS and CDR2 YFSETQ. Here the CDR3 reads CASSPDSPDTQYF. CDR3 sequence (DNA): TGCGCCAGCAGCCCGGACAGTCCAGATACGCAGTATTTT.

This clone was detected only a few times. The chain carries TRBV4-1 and TRBJ1-2; D is perhaps TRBD1 (6 bases). Per the germline V gene, CDR1 is MGHRA and CDR2 is YSYEKL. Trimming removed 4 bases at V and 2 bases at J, with 11 bases between. CDR3 length: 14 amino acids. The CDR3 spells CASSPHQGNYGYTF. CDR3 nucleotides: TGCGCCAGCAGCCCGCATCAGGGGAACTATGGCTACACCTTC.

This clone was counted a few times. This sample also contains other DNA sequences that code for the same CDR3. The chain uses TRBV5-1 and TRBJ2-7; unclear D gene. Per the germline V gene, CDR1 is SGHRS and CDR2 is YFSETQ. The CDR3 sequence is 13 residues long. Trimming cost V 0 bases and J 0 bases, with 4 bases left between them. The CDR3 bases are TGCGCCAGCAGCTTGGACAACTCCTACGAGCAGTACTTC. Amino acid sequence: CASSLDNSYEQYF.

There are a few counts of this clone. The chain is built from TRBV6-1 and TRBJ2-1, with 9 nucleotides matching TRBD2. V shed 2 bases, J shed 4 bases, and the junction held 9 bases outside the gene matches. The CDR3 spans 17 residues. Germline-derived CDR1 and CDR2 are MNHNS and SASEGT. The CDR3 coding sequence is TGTGCCAGCAGTGAATTAAGGCCTAGCGGGACATACAATGAGCAGTTCTTC. Translating gives CASSELRPSGTYNEQFF.

A few counts support this clone. V usage is TRBV2 and J usage is TRBJ2-7, with D uncertain. This CDR3 region has 11 residues. Between the trimmed V and J ends, which lost 5 bases and 3 bases, there was a span of 5 bases. CDR1 is SNHLY, CDR2 FYNNEI, per germline. CDR3 sequence (DNA): TGTGCCAGCAGTCAAAACTACGAGCAGTACTTC. Its translation is CASSQNYEQYF.

This chain uses TRBV5-4 with TRBJ2-5; D may be TRBD1 (5 bases). The V gene lost 2 bases and the J gene lost 5 bases, with 10 bases spanning the gap. The CDR3 consists of 13 residues. Per the germline V gene, CDR1 is SGHNT and CDR2 is YYREEE (reference sequence). CDR3 in DNA: TGTGCCAGCAGCTTTGTGCAGGGTGAGACCCAGTACTTC. Translating gives CASSFVQGETQYF.

This clone was seen more than once but under ten times. The genes are TRBV25-1 and TRBJ2-5; D is unclear. Trimming took 1 base from V and 5 from J, leaving 11 bases between them. The CDR3 sequence is 14 residues long. CDR1 is MGHDK and CDR2 is SYGVNS in the germline V gene. CDR3 amino acids: CASSESQVGETQYF. Written as DNA, the CDR3 is TGTGCCAGCAGTGAATCCCAGGTGGGGGAGACCCAGTACTTC.